A selection of T cell receptor beta chains follows, all from one sample in a study of blood T cell repertoires in COVID-19. Measured with immunoSEQ multiplex PCR; TCRdb has only the in-frame clones, and not every one. The table has just over 300,000 clones, about 91% seen once. The specimen sequenced was PBMCs or T cells enriched from blood (not recorded which). These TCRs come from a woman aged 40 to 50 who had recovered from COVID-19. CDR3s include the opening cysteine and the closing phenylalanine or tryptophan. The D gene is left open where the match is weak. Some rows mark clone size as missing; the rest say once, few, many or name a class of expanded clone.

abundance,v_gene,d_gene,j_gene,CDR3nt,CDR3aa
once,TRBV10-3,TRBD2,TRBJ2-3,TGTGCCATCGGGACTAGCGGGGACAGCACAGATACGCAGTATTTT,CAIGTSGDSTDTQYF
once,TRBV5-1,TRBD2,TRBJ2-1,TGCGCCAGCAGCTTGGAAGCGGGGAATTACAATGAGCAGTTCTTC,CASSLEAGNYNEQFF
once,TRBV24-1,NA,TRBJ2-3,TGTGCCACCAGTGAGGGGACTTCCGCTACCCCAGATACGCAGTATTTT,CATSEGTSATPDTQYF
NA,TRBV21-1,NA,TRBJ1-1,TGTGCCAGCAACCTTATAGGCAGGGGGCTGGTGAACACTGAAGCTTTCTTT,CASNLIGRGLVNTEAFF
NA,TRBV28,NA,TRBJ2-5,TGTGCCAGCAGCGAACCCCTGGAGGAGACCCAGTACTTC,CASSEPLEETQYF
NA,TRBV18,TRBD1,TRBJ1-1,TGTGCCAGCTCCCGGACAGGGGGGGACACTGAAGCTTTCTTT,CASSRTGGDTEAFF
NA,TRBV19,TRBD1,TRBJ2-4,TGTGCCAGTAGTAAAGGGACAGTGGATAACATTCAGTACTTC,CASSKGTVDNIQYF
once,TRBV7-2,TRBD2,TRBJ2-5,TGTGCCAGCAGCACCGGACTAGCGGGGGGGGAGACCCAGTACTTC,CASSTGLAGGETQYF
NA,TRBV7-9,TRBD1,TRBJ2-4,TGTGCCAGCAGCTTAGGACAGGGTTTACTATGGGACATTCAGTACTTC,CASSLGQGLLWDIQYF
NA,TRBV4-1,NA,TRBJ2-4,TGCGCCAGCAGCCACCCTGGGGGAGGCAAAAACATTCAGTACTTC,CASSHPGGGKNIQYF
NA,TRBV19,NA,TRBJ2-7,TGTGCCAGGCCGGACCCCCCGGGGAGCGGCTACGAGCAGTACTTC,CARPDPPGSGYEQYF
NA,TRBV21-1,NA,TRBJ1-3,TGTGCCAGCAGCAAAGGCTACTACTCTGGAAACACCATATATTTT,CASSKGYYSGNTIYF
NA,TRBV20-1,NA,TRBJ1-2,TGCAGTGCTAGTCTACGGGACATCTATGGCTACACCTTC,CSASLRDIYGYTF
few,TRBV7-3,TRBD1,TRBJ1-2,TGTGCCAGCAGCCCGCCCCGGGGACAGGGCGAGGTTGGCTACACCTTC,CASSPPRGQGEVGYTF
once,TRBV9,TRBD2,TRBJ2-1,TGTGCCAGCAGCACCACTAGGGGTAGCGGGACTTTATACAATGAGCAGTTCTTC,CASSTTRGSGTLYNEQFF
NA,TRBV5-1,TRBD2,TRBJ2-4,TGCGCCAGCAGCTCGTGGACTAGCGGGGGGGCCGAGTCCAAAAACATTCAGTACTTC,CASSSWTSGGAESKNIQYF
NA,TRBV27,TRBD1,TRBJ1-1,TGTGCCAGCAGTTTATCTCCCACAGGGGGCTTGAACACTGAAGCTTTCTTT,CASSLSPTGGLNTEAFF
few,TRBV19,NA,TRBJ2-1,TGTGCCACCAGTTGGGCGGGAACCTACAATGAGCAGTTCTTC,CATSWAGTYNEQFF
few,TRBV6-2/TRBV6-3,TRBD1,TRBJ2-1,TGTGCCAGCAGTACCCGACAGGGGGGACCCTACAATGAGCAGTTCTTC,CASSTRQGGPYNEQFF
NA,TRBV19,NA,TRBJ2-2,TGTGCCAGTAGTATCACGGAAGGGAGTTTCACCGGGGAGCTGTTTTTT,CASSITEGSFTGELFF